This TCR beta chain was identified in a study of T cells in Graves' hyperthyroidism and ophthalmopathy. Study-level points and caveats: Researchers report that a 13 V-J model separated ophthalmopathy from stable hyperthyroidism.

Turning to this clonotype: Its antigen is currently unknown.

What was amplified from RNA transcripts were TCR beta CDR3 regions. The HTBI primer set served for first-round RT-PCR of the TCR CDR3. MiXCR, run by TCRdb on the multiplex PCR reads, gives a single entry per CDR3 protein. There are 400,000 to 550,000 distinct CDR3 sequences in the sample; roughly 25% occur only once, and around 11% lies in the top ten. Ophthalmopathy patients all had a Clinical Activity Score of at least 3, a NOSPECS grade of at least 4 and disease under 3 months old. The sequenced sample consisted of blood. The sequence came from a woman aged 25 to 39 with Graves' ophthalmopathy.

In nucleotides, the CDR3 is TGCGCCAGCAGCTTGGACCGGGACACAATCTCCTACGAGCAGTACTTC. Protein sequence: CASSLDRDTISYEQYF. The rearrangement uses TRBV5-1 and TRBJ2-7; possibly TRBD1 for D (6 bases). Germline CDR1 is SGHRS and CDR2 is YFSETQ. The germline V and J ends were trimmed by 0 bases and 0 bases, with 13 bases remaining between them. The length of the CDR3 is 16 residues.